Listed below are T cell receptor beta chains from one sample, sequenced in a study of shared clonotypes between healthy human individuals. Clones were read by immunoSEQ multiplex PCR, and TCRdb kept only the in-frame ones, dropping some. Of about 2 million clones in the sample, 95% were seen once. The specimen was naive CD4+ T cells sorted from blood. The receptor source for this set is a man aged 18-30 years in good health. The CDR3 runs from the conserved cysteine through the conserved F or W. Fields, in order: J gene, clone size, V gene, D gene, CDR3 protein, CDR3 DNA. The D gene is left open where the match is weak. Part of the rows lack a size; the others show once, few, many or a class for expanded clones.

J gene: TRBJ2-5; clone size: NA; V gene: TRBV30; D gene: NA; CDR3 protein: CAWSELASTARGETQYF; CDR3 DNA: TGTGCCTGGAGTGAATTGGCATCGACAGCCAGGGGAGAGACCCAGTACTTC
J gene: TRBJ2-2; clone size: NA; V gene: TRBV9; D gene: NA; CDR3 protein: CASSVAAAANTGELFF; CDR3 DNA: TGTGCCAGCAGCGTAGCTGCAGCTGCGAACACCGGGGAGCTGTTTTTT
J gene: TRBJ1-2; clone size: NA; V gene: TRBV6-1; D gene: NA; CDR3 protein: CAANGQSNYGYTF; CDR3 DNA: TGTGCCGCCAATGGACAGTCTAACTATGGCTACACCTTC
J gene: TRBJ1-1; clone size: NA; V gene: TRBV2; D gene: TRBD1; CDR3 protein: CASSRQGINTEAFF; CDR3 DNA: TGTGCCAGCAGCAGACAGGGGATAAACACTGAAGCTTTCTTT
J gene: TRBJ2-1; clone size: once; V gene: TRBV27; D gene: NA; CDR3 protein: CAGSQPNSYNEQFF; CDR3 DNA: TGTGCCGGCAGTCAACCGAACAGTTACAATGAGCAATTCTTC
J gene: TRBJ2-7; clone size: NA; V gene: TRBV6-5; D gene: NA; CDR3 protein: CASSYGLLRYEQYF; CDR3 DNA: TGTGCCAGCAGTTACGGCCTTCTGAGATACGAGCAGTACTTC
J gene: TRBJ1-1; clone size: once; V gene: TRBV7-2; D gene: NA; CDR3 protein: CASAPAGLNTEAFF; CDR3 DNA: TGTGCCAGCGCCCCGGCAGGATTGAACACTGAAGCTTTCTTT
J gene: TRBJ1-1; clone size: NA; V gene: TRBV2; D gene: TRBD1; CDR3 protein: CASSPRQGANTEAFF; CDR3 DNA: TGTGCCAGCAGTCCCCGACAGGGGGCGAACACTGAAGCTTTCTTT
J gene: TRBJ2-7; clone size: NA; V gene: TRBV6-5; D gene: TRBD1; CDR3 protein: CASSQDRGPREQYF; CDR3 DNA: TGTGCCAGCAGTCAGGACAGGGGGCCCCGGGAGCAGTACTTC
J gene: TRBJ1-2; clone size: NA; V gene: TRBV6-6; D gene: NA; CDR3 protein: CASSYSGSTVDGYTF; CDR3 DNA: TGTGCCAGCAGTTACTCAGGCTCCACCGTGGATGGCTACACCTTC
J gene: TRBJ2-3; clone size: NA; V gene: TRBV18; D gene: TRBD2; CDR3 protein: CASSVLAGSTDTQYF; CDR3 DNA: TGTGCCAGCTCCGTCCTAGCGGGCAGCACAGATACGCAGTATTTT
J gene: TRBJ2-7; clone size: NA; V gene: TRBV27; D gene: TRBD1; CDR3 protein: CASRPGQGSYEQYF; CDR3 DNA: TGTGCCAGCAGGCCGGGACAGGGTTCCTACGAGCAGTACTTC
J gene: TRBJ2-3; clone size: NA; V gene: TRBV5-4; D gene: NA; CDR3 protein: CASSLDAGTTDTQYF; CDR3 DNA: TGTGCCAGCAGCTTGGACGCAGGGACCACAGATACGCAGTATTTT
J gene: TRBJ2-1; clone size: NA; V gene: TRBV5-1; D gene: NA; CDR3 protein: CASSLSLADYNEQFF; CDR3 DNA: TGCGCCAGCAGCTTGTCCTTGGCTGACTACAATGAGCAGTTCTTC
J gene: TRBJ2-1; clone size: NA; V gene: TRBV9; D gene: NA; CDR3 protein: CASSFRRGASSYNEQFF; CDR3 DNA: TGTGCCAGCAGCTTCCGACGAGGGGCGAGCTCCTACAATGAGCAGTTCTTC
J gene: TRBJ2-7; clone size: NA; V gene: TRBV2; D gene: NA; CDR3 protein: CASSIGSHEQYF; CDR3 DNA: TGTGCCAGCAGTATAGGAAGTCACGAGCAGTACTTC
J gene: TRBJ2-7; clone size: once; V gene: TRBV6-5; D gene: TRBD1; CDR3 protein: CASSSTGTGIYEQYF; CDR3 DNA: TGTGCCAGCAGCTCAACCGGGACAGGGATTTACGAGCAGTACTTC
J gene: TRBJ2-1; clone size: NA; V gene: TRBV6-1; D gene: TRBD2; CDR3 protein: CASRLASGGYNEQFF; CDR3 DNA: TGTGCCAGCAGGCTTGCAAGCGGGGGTTACAATGAGCAGTTCTTC
J gene: TRBJ1-1; clone size: NA; V gene: TRBV18; D gene: TRBD1; CDR3 protein: CASSPATGRNTEAFF; CDR3 DNA: TGTGCCAGCTCACCGGCGACAGGGCGGAACACTGAAGCTTTCTTT
J gene: TRBJ2-3; clone size: NA; V gene: TRBV6-1; D gene: NA; CDR3 protein: CASSEDRGKDTQYF; CDR3 DNA: TGTGCCAGCAGTGAAGATAGGGGCAAAGATACGCAGTATTTT
J gene: TRBJ2-5; clone size: NA; V gene: TRBV5-4; D gene: NA; CDR3 protein: CASSLGTGGGGGTQYF; CDR3 DNA: TGTGCCAGCAGCTTAGGAACAGGCGGAGGGGGAGGGACCCAGTACTTC
J gene: TRBJ2-7; clone size: NA; V gene: TRBV18; D gene: NA; CDR3 protein: CASSPKTGDLYEQYF; CDR3 DNA: TGTGCCAGCTCACCAAAGACGGGAGACCTCTACGAGCAGTACTTC
J gene: TRBJ2-1; clone size: NA; V gene: TRBV6-1; D gene: NA; CDR3 protein: CASSDRDSYNEQFF; CDR3 DNA: TGTGCCAGCAGTGACCGAGACTCCTACAATGAGCAGTTCTTC
J gene: TRBJ1-4; clone size: NA; V gene: TRBV7-2; D gene: TRBD1; CDR3 protein: CASSPGQGTMMRMFF; CDR3 DNA: TGTGCCAGCAGCCCGGGACAGGGTACCATGATGAGGATGTTTTTT
J gene: TRBJ2-1; clone size: NA; V gene: TRBV9; D gene: TRBD2; CDR3 protein: CASNREDGRARNEQFF; CDR3 DNA: TGTGCCAGCAATCGGGAGGACGGGAGGGCCCGCAATGAGCAGTTCTTC
J gene: TRBJ1-1; clone size: NA; V gene: TRBV9; D gene: NA; CDR3 protein: CASSVGPEAEAFF; CDR3 DNA: TGTGCCAGCAGCGTTGGCCCTGAGGCTGAAGCTTTCTTT
J gene: TRBJ1-1; clone size: NA; V gene: TRBV5-1; D gene: NA; CDR3 protein: CASSLRPANTEAFF; CDR3 DNA: TGCGCCAGCAGCTTGCGACCTGCGAACACTGAAGCTTTCTTT
J gene: TRBJ1-2; clone size: NA; V gene: TRBV29-1; D gene: NA; CDR3 protein: CSVEMSGSYGYTF; CDR3 DNA: TGCAGCGTTGAAATGTCAGGGAGCTATGGCTACACCTTC
J gene: TRBJ2-7; clone size: NA; V gene: TRBV13; D gene: NA; CDR3 protein: CASSPIPTYGTGEQYF; CDR3 DNA: TGTGCCAGCAGCCCAATCCCCACCTATGGGACCGGCGAGCAGTACTTC
J gene: TRBJ2-1; clone size: NA; V gene: TRBV11-2; D gene: TRBD2; CDR3 protein: CASSLEWPSGLSSYNEQFF; CDR3 DNA: TGTGCCAGCAGCTTAGAGTGGCCTAGCGGGCTGAGCTCCTACAATGAGCAGTTCTTC
J gene: TRBJ2-7; clone size: NA; V gene: TRBV19; D gene: NA; CDR3 protein: CASSTQGTEQYF; CDR3 DNA: TGTGCCAGTAGTACACAGGGTACCGAGCAGTACTTC
J gene: TRBJ1-4; clone size: NA; V gene: TRBV6-5; D gene: NA; CDR3 protein: CASSSPGRGNEKLFF; CDR3 DNA: TGTGCCAGCAGTTCCCCAGGGCGAGGGAATGAAAAACTGTTTTTT
J gene: TRBJ1-5; clone size: NA; V gene: TRBV6-1; D gene: NA; CDR3 protein: CASSDSISNQPQHF; CDR3 DNA: TGTGCCAGCAGTGACAGTATCAGCAATCAGCCCCAGCATTTT
J gene: TRBJ2-2; clone size: NA; V gene: TRBV7-9; D gene: NA; CDR3 protein: CASSLSGASTGELFF; CDR3 DNA: TGTGCCAGCAGCTTATCCGGGGCGAGCACCGGGGAGCTGTTTTTT
J gene: TRBJ2-7; clone size: NA; V gene: TRBV7-2; D gene: NA; CDR3 protein: CASTLIGLTYEQYF; CDR3 DNA: TGTGCCAGCACCTTGATAGGCCTTACCTACGAGCAGTACTTC
J gene: TRBJ1-1; clone size: NA; V gene: TRBV5-1; D gene: TRBD1; CDR3 protein: CASSSGTGSTEAFF; CDR3 DNA: TGCGCCAGCAGCTCCGGGACAGGGTCCACTGAAGCTTTCTTT
J gene: TRBJ1-2; clone size: NA; V gene: TRBV7-9; D gene: NA; CDR3 protein: CASSVGAWDYGYTF; CDR3 DNA: TGTGCCAGCAGCGTTGGGGCTTGGGACTATGGCTACACCTTC
J gene: TRBJ2-5; clone size: NA; V gene: TRBV7-8; D gene: NA; CDR3 protein: CASSLGGVETQYF; CDR3 DNA: TGTGCCAGCAGCTTAGGGGGCGTGGAGACCCAGTACTTC
J gene: TRBJ2-7; clone size: NA; V gene: TRBV7-2; D gene: NA; CDR3 protein: CASSLVPSGVGYEQYF; CDR3 DNA: TGTGCCAGCAGCTTAGTCCCCTCCGGGGTGGGGTACGAGCAGTACTTC
J gene: TRBJ1-3; clone size: NA; V gene: TRBV29-1; D gene: NA; CDR3 protein: CSVQSGNTIYF; CDR3 DNA: TGCAGCGTTCAGTCTGGAAACACCATATATTTT
J gene: TRBJ2-1; clone size: NA; V gene: TRBV25-1; D gene: TRBD2; CDR3 protein: CASSEFSGRGSYNEQFF; CDR3 DNA: TGTGCCAGCAGTGAATTTTCAGGGCGGGGGAGCTACAATGAGCAGTTCTTC
J gene: TRBJ2-2; clone size: NA; V gene: TRBV5-1; D gene: NA; CDR3 protein: CASSSHTGELFF; CDR3 DNA: TGCGCCAGCAGCTCTCACACCGGGGAGCTGTTTTTT
J gene: TRBJ2-5; clone size: NA; V gene: TRBV5-1; D gene: TRBD1; CDR3 protein: CASWKLTGLGETQYF; CDR3 DNA: TGCGCCAGCTGGAAATTGACAGGGTTAGGGGAGACCCAGTACTTC
J gene: TRBJ2-7; clone size: NA; V gene: TRBV5-4; D gene: TRBD1; CDR3 protein: CASSLRDRSSYEQYF; CDR3 DNA: TGTGCCAGCAGCTTGAGGGACAGGTCTTCCTACGAGCAGTACTTC
J gene: TRBJ1-1; clone size: NA; V gene: TRBV6-5; D gene: NA; CDR3 protein: CASTPGGFNTEAFF; CDR3 DNA: TGTGCCAGCACCCCCGGGGGTTTTAACACTGAAGCTTTCTTT
J gene: TRBJ1-1; clone size: NA; V gene: TRBV2; D gene: NA; CDR3 protein: CASSGSLGGLNTEAFF; CDR3 DNA: TGTGCCAGCAGTGGGTCGCTGGGGGGCTTGAACACTGAAGCTTTCTTT
J gene: TRBJ2-3; clone size: NA; V gene: TRBV6-5; D gene: NA; CDR3 protein: CASSRASDTQYF; CDR3 DNA: TGTGCCAGCAGCAGGGCGTCAGATACGCAGTATTTT
J gene: TRBJ2-5; clone size: NA; V gene: TRBV30; D gene: NA; CDR3 protein: CAWTQQETQYF; CDR3 DNA: TGTGCCTGGACCCAACAAGAGACCCAGTACTTC
J gene: TRBJ1-2; clone size: NA; V gene: TRBV19; D gene: NA; CDR3 protein: CASSWPGNGYTF; CDR3 DNA: TGTGCCAGTAGTTGGCCAGGAAACGGCTACACCTTC
J gene: TRBJ1-3; clone size: NA; V gene: TRBV2; D gene: NA; CDR3 protein: CASSDSLIYSGNTIYF; CDR3 DNA: TGTGCCAGCAGTGATTCCTTGATATACTCTGGAAACACCATATATTTT
J gene: TRBJ1-6; clone size: NA; V gene: TRBV18; D gene: TRBD1; CDR3 protein: CASSPPGQGASYSPLHF; CDR3 DNA: TGTGCCAGCTCACCACCCGGACAGGGGGCGTCTTATTCACCCCTCCACTTT
J gene: TRBJ2-3; clone size: NA; V gene: TRBV28; D gene: NA; CDR3 protein: CASSPTPQDTQYF; CDR3 DNA: TGTGCCAGCAGCCCCACCCCTCAGGATACGCAGTATTTT
J gene: TRBJ2-7; clone size: once; V gene: TRBV6-1; D gene: NA; CDR3 protein: CASSELEAGLEQYF; CDR3 DNA: TGTGCCAGCAGTGAATTAGAGGCAGGACTGGAGCAGTACTTC
J gene: TRBJ2-3; clone size: NA; V gene: TRBV7-9; D gene: NA; CDR3 protein: CASSPRGLQVSDTQYF; CDR3 DNA: TGTGCCAGCAGCCCAAGGGGGTTGCAGGTGTCAGATACGCAGTATTTT